This TCR beta chain was retrieved from a study of control samples from healthy donors and cancer patients. The CDR3 length is 13 residues. Germline loops: CDR1 SGHVS, CDR2 FNYEAQ. V shed 1 base and J shed 5 bases, with 8 bases lying between them. TCRdb keeps only in-frame clones here, not all; method: immunoSEQ multiplex PCR. The table records about 180,000 clones, 90% of them present only once. The source of this sequence is a woman aged 45-65 years in good health. This chain joins TRBV7-6 and TRBJ2-5; no firm D call. The sample was blood. CDR3 DNA: TGTGCCAGCAGCTTAGATTTCGGGGAGACCCAGTACTTC. Its protein product is CASSLDFGETQYF.